This entry is about one T cell receptor (beta chain). Its antigen is unknown. The record originates from a study of T cell repertoires in cytomegalovirus infection. Overall study: Carrying CMV and the relevant HLA type showed in public TCR beta signatures. Points from the study as a whole: The ex vivo response showed dominance by HLA-C-restricted CMV-specific TCR beta clonotypes.

Germline-derived CDR1 and CDR2 are MNHEY and SVGEGT. V shed 6 bases, J shed 4 bases, and the junction held 6 bases outside the gene matches. This CDR3 contains 15 residues. TCRdb re-derived calls from the reads in MiXCR, one entry per CDR3 protein. The table includes 200,000 to 300,000 distinct CDR3 sequences, approximately 14% detected once. The genes are TRBV6-2 or TRBV6-3 and TRBJ1-6, with 7 bases lining up with TRBD1. Sequencing was done on a sample of PBMCs. The receptor's source is a human donor in good health (CMV status not recorded). Some clones in this sample may be carry-over from other donors' samples. The CDR3 protein is CASSRPGQYNSPLHF. CDR3 in DNA: TGTGCCAGCAGCCGTCCGGGACAGTATAATTCACCCCTCCACTTT.